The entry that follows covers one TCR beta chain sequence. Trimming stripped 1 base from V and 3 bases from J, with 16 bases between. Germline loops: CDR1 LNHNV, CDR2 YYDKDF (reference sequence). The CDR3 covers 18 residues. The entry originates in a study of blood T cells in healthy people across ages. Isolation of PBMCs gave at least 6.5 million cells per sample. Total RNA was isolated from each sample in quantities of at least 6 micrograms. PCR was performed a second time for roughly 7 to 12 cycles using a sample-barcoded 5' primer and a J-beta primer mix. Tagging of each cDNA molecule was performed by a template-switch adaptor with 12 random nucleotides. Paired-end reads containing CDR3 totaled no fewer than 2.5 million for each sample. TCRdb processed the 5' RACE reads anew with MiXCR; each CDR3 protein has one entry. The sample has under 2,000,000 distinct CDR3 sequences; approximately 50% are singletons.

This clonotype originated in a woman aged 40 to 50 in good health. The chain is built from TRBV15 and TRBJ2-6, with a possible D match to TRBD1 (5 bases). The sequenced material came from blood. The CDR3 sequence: CATSRVAGRLRGANVLTF. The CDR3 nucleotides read TGTGCCACCAGCAGAGTGGCAGGGCGACTTCGTGGGGCCAACGTCCTGACTTTC.